The clone carrying this TCR beta chain has more than one count but fewer than ten. This entry is derived from a study of patients and donors after allogeneic stem cell transplantation. TCRdb ran MiXCR on the RT-PCR reads and lists one entry per CDR3 protein. The sample lists 15,000 to 20,000 distinct CDR3 sequences; 25% to 30% were seen once. The origin of this receptor is a human donor who was either an allogeneic HSCT recipient or a stem cell or donor lymphocyte infusion donor (not recorded which). It is not recorded whose cells these are; they may come from a transplant donor. The source material was blood, either unsorted or a sorted T cell fraction (not recorded which).

The CDR3: CASSQFMGTIAYKNIQYF. The CDR3 bases are TGCGCCAGCAGTCAATTCATGGGGACCATAGCCTACAAAAACATTCAGTACTTC. The chain is built from TRBV23-1 and TRBJ2-4, with D perhaps TRBD1 or TRBD2 (5 bases each). TRBV23-1 is labeled an ORF, and its function is uncertain. The CDR3 is 18 residues long. The germline V and J ends were trimmed by 1 base and 3 bases, with 19 bases remaining between them.